This T cell receptor beta chain was obtained from a study of human T cells and chemical hapten exposure. Study-wide results and caveats: While controls formed fewer of them, expanded TCRs formed significantly more large CDR3 similarity clusters.

Germline assignment: CDR1 MNHEY and CDR2 SVGAGI. V was trimmed by 2 bases and J by 3 bases, leaving 14 bases between them. The CDR3 loop spans 15 amino acids. It was the library that attached unique molecular identifiers to individual cDNA molecules. TCRdb ran MiXCR on the RACE reads and lists one entry per CDR3 protein. The sample holds a few hundred thousand distinct CDR3 sequences, around 5% seen once. This clonotype appeared a few times. Its specificity is not known. The time point: pre-sensitization, week 0. Stated treatment: therapeutic diphenylcyclopropenone sensitization with weekly scalp DPC. Extraction yielded total RNA from whole blood (unfractionated).

V usage is TRBV6-5 and J usage is TRBJ2-7, with D perhaps matching TRBD1 (5 bases). The sequences come from whole blood, collected in connection with sensitization to the hapten diphenylcyclopropenone (DPC). The sequence came from a woman aged 18-29 years with alopecia areata. Some clones in this sample may be carry-over from other donors' samples. CDR3 in DNA: TGTGCCAGCAGTTACGGTCAGGGTGGGGTCTACGAGCAGTACTTC. Translated: CASSYGQGGVYEQYF.